This paragraph covers one TCR beta chain sequence. The repertoire was sequenced with immunoSEQ multiplex PCR; TCRdb's copy has only in-frame clones and lacks some. The data hold 400,000 to 550,000 clones, with around 89% observed a single time. The sample belongs to a study of blood T cell repertoires in COVID-19. Study as a whole: Researchers got acute and convalescent COVID-19 samples from the United States, Italy and Spain. PBMCs, B-cell-depleted T cells, or T cells provided the cDNA or gDNA that made up the material.

There are 15 residues in the CDR3. The V and J ends lost 4 bases and 1 base respectively, with 11 bases between them. Germline-derived CDR1 and CDR2 are SNHLY and FYNNEI. The gene calls are TRBV2 and TRBJ1-5, with D perhaps matching TRBD1 (5 bases). The TCR sequence derives from a woman aged 25 to 45 with acute or convalescent COVID-19. The source material was peripheral blood. The CDR3 sequence: CASSVENRSNQPQHF. Here the CDR3 DNA reads TGTGCCAGCAGTGTTGAGAACAGGAGCAATCAGCCCCAGCATTTT.